This T cell receptor beta chain was obtained from a study of T cell responses to AZD1222 COVID-19 vaccine. Study-wide results and caveats: In a largely white British group with more females than males, clonal diversity was possibly underestimated. Distributed over spike, vaccine-associated CD4 TCRs predominated at 160-218 and 743-854.

A note on this clone: The antigen is unknown.

The CDR3 covers 19 residues. Trimming took 4 bases from V and 0 from J; bases not matched to a gene: 15. In germline, CDR1 is MNHEY, CDR2 SMNVEV (reference sequence). Assay used: immunoSEQ multiplex PCR; TCRdb lists only in-frame clones, some missing. Of under 130,000 clones in the sample, roughly nine tenths were seen once. The specimen was peripheral blood, collected 28 days after the second AZD1222 dose. This clonotype originated in an adult who received the AZD1222 COVID-19 vaccine. This sequence joins TRBV27 and TRBJ2-3; TRBD2 matches at 8 bases. CDR3 sequence reads: CASSYIYLREGISTDTQYF. The CDR3 nucleotides read TGTGCCAGCAGTTATATCTACCTCCGGGAGGGGATAAGCACAGATACGCAGTATTTT.